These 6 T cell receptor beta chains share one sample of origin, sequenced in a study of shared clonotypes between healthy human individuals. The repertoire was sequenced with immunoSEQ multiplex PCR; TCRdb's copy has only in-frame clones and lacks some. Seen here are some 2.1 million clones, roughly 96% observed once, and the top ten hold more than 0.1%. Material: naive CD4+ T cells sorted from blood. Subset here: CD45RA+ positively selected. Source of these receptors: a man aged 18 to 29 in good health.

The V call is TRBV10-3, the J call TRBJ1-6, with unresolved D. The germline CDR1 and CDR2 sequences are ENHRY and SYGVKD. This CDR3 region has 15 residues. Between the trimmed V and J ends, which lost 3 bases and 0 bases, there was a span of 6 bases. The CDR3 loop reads CAISDPSSYNSPLHF. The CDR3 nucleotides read TGTGCCATCAGTGATCCGAGCTCCTATAATTCACCCCTCCACTTT.

The CDR3 DNA sequence: TGTGCCAGCTCACAAATGACTAACGAGCAGTTCTTC. It yields the protein CASSQMTNEQFF. The chain recombines TRBV18 with TRBJ2-1, with D possibly matching TRBD2 (5 bases). This CDR3 spans 12 amino acids. Germline CDR1 is KGHSH and CDR2 is LQKENI. Trimming shortened V by 4 bases and J by 10 bases, and 11 bases separated the two germline ends.

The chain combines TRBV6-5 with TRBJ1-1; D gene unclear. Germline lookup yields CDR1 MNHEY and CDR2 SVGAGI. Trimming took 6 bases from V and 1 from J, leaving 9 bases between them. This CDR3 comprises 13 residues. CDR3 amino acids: CASSTVRNTEAFF. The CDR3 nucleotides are TGTGCCAGCAGCACCGTAAGGAACACTGAAGCTTTCTTT.

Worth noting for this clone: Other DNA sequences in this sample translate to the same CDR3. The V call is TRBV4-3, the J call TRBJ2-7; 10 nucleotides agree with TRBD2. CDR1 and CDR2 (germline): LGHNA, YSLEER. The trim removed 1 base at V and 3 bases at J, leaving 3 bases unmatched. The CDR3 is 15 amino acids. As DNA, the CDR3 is TGCGCCAGCAGCCAAGGACTAGCGGGTGGCTACGAGCAGTACTTC. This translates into CASSQGLAGGYEQYF.

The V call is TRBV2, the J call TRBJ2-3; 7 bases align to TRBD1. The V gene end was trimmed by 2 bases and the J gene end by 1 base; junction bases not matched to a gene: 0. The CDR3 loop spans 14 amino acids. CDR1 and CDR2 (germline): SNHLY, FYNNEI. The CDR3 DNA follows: TGTGCCAGCAGTGAAACAGGGGGCACAGATACGCAGTATTTT. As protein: CASSETGGTDTQYF.

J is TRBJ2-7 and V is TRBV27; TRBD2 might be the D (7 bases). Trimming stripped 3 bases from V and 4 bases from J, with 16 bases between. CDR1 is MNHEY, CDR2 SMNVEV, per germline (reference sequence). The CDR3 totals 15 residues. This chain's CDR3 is CASSLSRGAPYEQYF. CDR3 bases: TGTGCCAGCAGTTTGAGCCGGGGGGCCCCTTACGAGCAGTACTTC.